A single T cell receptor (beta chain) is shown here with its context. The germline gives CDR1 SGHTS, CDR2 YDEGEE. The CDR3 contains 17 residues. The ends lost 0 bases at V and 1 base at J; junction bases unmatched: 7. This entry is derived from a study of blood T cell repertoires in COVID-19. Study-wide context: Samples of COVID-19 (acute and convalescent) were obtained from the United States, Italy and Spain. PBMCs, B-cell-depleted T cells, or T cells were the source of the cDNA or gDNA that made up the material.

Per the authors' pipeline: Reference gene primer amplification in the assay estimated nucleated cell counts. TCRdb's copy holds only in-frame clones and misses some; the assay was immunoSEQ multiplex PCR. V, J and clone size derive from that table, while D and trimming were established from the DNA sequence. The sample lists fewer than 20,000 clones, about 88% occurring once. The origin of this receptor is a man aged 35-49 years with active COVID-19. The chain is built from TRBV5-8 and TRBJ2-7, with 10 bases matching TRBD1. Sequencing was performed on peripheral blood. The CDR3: CASSLGQGAIWSYEQYF. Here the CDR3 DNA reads TGTGCCAGCAGCTTGGGACAGGGGGCGATATGGTCCTACGAGCAGTACTTC.